The 20 T cell receptor beta chains below all came from one sample that was sequenced in a study of blood T cells in healthy people across ages. The second PCR ran about 6 to 11 cycles with a sample-barcoded 5' primer and J-beta primers. MiXCR was run by TCRdb on the 5' RACE reads, yielding one entry per CDR3 protein. The sample has roughly 730,000 distinct CDR3 sequences, approximately 60% seen once. The sample consisted of blood. The receptors were sampled from a man aged 35 to 55 in good health.

The gene calls are TRBV7-6 and TRBJ2-4; 8 bases map to TRBD2. With the DNA end fitting TRBJ2-5 better, the J assignment may be wrong. The CDR3 sequence is 15 residues long. The V gene's germline CDR1 is SGHVS and CDR2 FNYEAQ. The CDR3 nucleotides are TGTGCCAGCAGCCTAGGCGGGGGGCCACCGGAGACCCAGTACTTC. As protein: CASSLGGGPPETQYF.

The chain uses TRBV7-2 and TRBJ2-1; D gene unclear. The CDR3 loop spans 14 amino acids. Per germline, CDR1 SGHTA and CDR2 FQGNSA. The V end was cut by 5 bases, the J end by 3 bases, with 11 bases between. CDR3 in amino acids: CASSAGNLYNEQFF. The DNA of the CDR3 is TGTGCCAGCAGCGCTGGAAACCTCTACAATGAGCAGTTCTTC.

Comment on this clonotype: Possible read error: a much larger clone is one base away. This chain uses TRBV4-2 with TRBJ2-1; 8 bases agree with TRBD2. CDR3 size: 14 residues. Germline CDR1 is LGHNA and CDR2 is YNFKEQ. The CDR3 bases are TGTACCAGCAGCACGGGACTAGTTTTCGGTGAGCAGTTCTTC. Translating it yields CTSSTGLVFGEQFF.

The V call is TRBV10-3, the J call TRBJ1-2; D might be TRBD1 (5 bases). V shed 2 bases and J shed 7 bases, with 20 bases lying between them. CDR1 and CDR2 (germline): ENHRY, SYGVKD. The CDR3 is 16 residues long. The CDR3 region has the DNA TGTGCCATCAGTGAGCCCGGAGTTGGGGCTGCGGGTGGCTACACCTTC. Residues: CAISEPGVGAAGGYTF.

The chain is built from TRBV6-2 or TRBV6-3 and TRBJ2-1, with unresolved D. Germline V lookup: CDR1 MNHEY, CDR2 SVGEGT. V lost 5 bases and J 10 bases, leaving 9 bases between the germline ends. The CDR3 runs to 11 residues. DNA for the CDR3: TGTGCCAGCAGTCCGGCCAAAGAGCAGTTCTTC. The encoded protein is CASSPAKEQFF.

The chain combines TRBV20-1 with TRBJ2-3, with TRBD2 as a possible D gene (6 bases). The germline gives CDR1 DFQATT, CDR2 SNEGSKA (reference sequence). This CDR3 is 15 amino acids long. The V end was cut by 2 bases, the J end by 4 bases, with 16 bases between. CDR3 DNA: TGCAGTGCTAGACTCCCGGGAGTGGTGTCAGATACGCAGTATTTT. It is translated as CSARLPGVVSDTQYF.

The rearrangement links TRBV7-2 to TRBJ1-2; weak D call: TRBD1 (6 bases). Germline V CDR1 and CDR2: SGHTA, FQGNSA. This CDR3 has 15 amino acids. V shed 5 bases and J shed 6 bases, with 19 bases lying between them. Here the CDR3 reads CASSPGAWGADGYTF. The CDR3, as DNA: TGTGCCAGCAGCCCAGGGGCGTGGGGGGCAGATGGCTACACCTTC.

A few counts support this clonotype. This rearrangement joins TRBV7-9 to TRBJ2-3, with unresolved D. The CDR3 extends over 12 amino acids. V lost 5 bases and J 5 bases, leaving 8 bases between the germline ends. Germline assignment: CDR1 SEHNR and CDR2 FQNEAQ (reference sequence). The CDR3 DNA follows: TGTGCCAGCAGCCCTTCGATAGATACGCAGTATTTT. Encoded protein: CASSPSIDTQYF.

This chain joins TRBV28 and TRBJ2-5; D possibly corresponds to TRBD1 (5 bases). Germline lookup yields CDR1 MDHEN and CDR2 SYDVKM. V lost 6 bases, J lost 2 bases, and 16 bases lay in between. The CDR3 covers 15 residues. For the CDR3, the DNA is TGTGCCAGCAGCAGCAAGGTCAGGGTGCAAGAGACCCAGTACTTC. This translates into CASSSKVRVQETQYF.

The chain combines TRBV2 with TRBJ2-4, with 12 bases matching TRBD2. Judging by the DNA end, TRBJ2-5 fits better; the J call may be wrong. The CDR3 totals 16 residues. The germline V gene encodes CDR1 SNHLY and CDR2 FYNNEI. The CDR3 nucleotides are TGTGCCAGCAGTCCACTAGCGGGAGGCCGCGTTGAGACCCAGTACTTC. The encoded protein is CASSPLAGGRVETQYF.

Only one count was recorded for this clonotype. This chain connects TRBV5-6 to TRBJ2-5; maybe TRBD1 (5 bases). The DNA end is a closer match to TRBJ2-7, so the J assignment may be wrong. CDR1 SGHDT and CDR2 YYEEEE come from the germline V gene. The CDR3 is 13 residues long. The CDR3 sequence: CASSPMQGYEQYF. The CDR3 DNA reads as TGTGCCAGCAGCCCGATGCAGGGTTACGAGCAGTACTTC.

The rearrangement joins TRBV20-1 to TRBJ2-1; TRBD1 agrees at 8 bases. The CDR3 has 11 residues. The V and J ends lost 6 bases and 7 bases, in that order; junction bases with no gene match: 2. The germline gives CDR1 DFQATT, CDR2 SNEGSKA (reference sequence). The DNA of the CDR3 is TGCAGTGCGTGGACAGGGAATGAGCAGTTCTTC. As protein: CSAWTGNEQFF.

The sample holds one count of this clonotype. The chain recombines TRBV3-1 with TRBJ1-2; the D is unclear. The CDR3 is made up of 13 amino acids. Germline V gene data show CDR1 as LGHDT and CDR2 as YNNKEL (reference sequence). V shed 0 bases and J shed 6 bases, with 8 bases lying between them. CDR3 residues: CASSQEGLDGYTF. The CDR3 coding sequence is TGTGCCAGCAGCCAAGAGGGTTTGGATGGCTACACCTTC.

There are a few counts of this clonotype. V is TRBV29-1 and J is TRBJ2-7; possibly TRBD2 for D (5 bases). Germline V CDR1 and CDR2: SQVTM, ANQGSEA. The CDR3 sequence is 15 residues long. V was shortened by 7 bases and J by 7 bases, with 26 bases between the two germline ends. CDR3 sequence (DNA): TGCAGCGGCCGCCCCGATGGACCCTCGTCGGGGGAGCAGTACTTC. It specifies CSGRPDGPSSGEQYF.

As for this clonotype: One end of the junction is discordant with germline, which a read error may explain. The CDR3 DNA reads as TGTGCCAGCAGCCAAGTTTTGGCCTACGAGCAGTACTTC. Amino acid sequence: CASSQVLAYEQYF. The rearrangement joins TRBV4-3 to TRBJ2-5; D remains unclear. The J call may be in error: the DNA end matches TRBJ2-7 better. Per germline, CDR1 LGHNA and CDR2 YSLEER. This CDR3 region has 13 residues.

CDR3 sequence reads: CASSHSQGARRDTQYF. CDR3 in DNA: TGTGCCAGCAGTCACTCCCAAGGCGCACGAAGGGATACGCAGTATTTT. The chain joins TRBV28 to TRBJ2-3; D unclear. CDR3 length equals 16 residues. V lost 5 bases to trimming and J lost 6 bases, with 21 bases between them. The V gene's germline CDR1 is MDHEN and CDR2 SYDVKM. The entire variable domain, with the rest obtained from reference TRBV28 and TRBJ2-3, is as follows: DVKVTQSSRYLVKRTGEKVFLECVQDMDHENMFWYRQDPGLGLRLIYFSYDVKMKEKGDIPEGYSVSREKKERFSLILESASTNQTSMYLCASSHSQGARRDTQYFGPGTRLTVL.

This chain connects TRBV7-8 to TRBJ2-1; TRBD2 is a possible D gene (5 bases). Gene TRBJ2-7 matches the end of the DNA better, so the J call may be wrong. This CDR3 comprises 15 residues. In germline, CDR1 is SGHVS, CDR2 FQNEAQ. In DNA form, the CDR3 reads TGTGCCAGCAGTCTAAAAGAGGGTACACACAATGAGCAGTACTTC. Its protein is CASSLKEGTHNEQYF.

The chain combines TRBV25-1 with TRBJ1-5; D might be TRBD1 (5 bases). Trimming stripped 0 bases from V and 7 bases from J, with 13 bases between. The CDR3 extends over 15 amino acids. Germline lookup yields CDR1 MGHDK and CDR2 SYGVNS. CDR3 bases: TGTGCCAGCAGTGAATATTGGGGACCGGTCCAGCCCCAGCATTTT. It encodes CASSEYWGPVQPQHF. The full variable domain, in which reference TRBV25-1 and TRBJ1-5 provide the parts outside the CDR3, is EADIYQTPRYLVIGTGKKITLECSQTMGHDKMYWYQQDPGMELHLIHYSYGVNSTEKGDLSSESTVSRIRTEHFPLTLESARPSHTSQYLCASSEYWGPVQPQHFGDGTRLSIL.

The chain joins TRBV5-1 to TRBJ2-7, with 9 bases lining up with TRBD2. Germline V gene sequence: CDR1 SGHRS, CDR2 YFSETQ. The CDR3 is 18 residues long. V lost 6 bases and J lost 2; bases outside the gene matches: 18. The DNA for the CDR3 is TGCGCCAGCACGCCCACAGGGGTGTCTAGCGGGGAGGCCTACGAGCAGTACTTC. This sequence encodes CASTPTGVSSGEAYEQYF. Combining the CDR3 with reference TRBV5-1 and TRBJ2-7 gives the whole variable domain KAGVTQTPRYLIKTRGQQVTLSCSPISGHRSVSWYQQTPGQGLQFLFEYFSETQRNKGNFPGRFSGRQFSNSRSEMNVSTLELGDSALYLCASTPTGVSSGEAYEQYFGPGTRLTVT.

The chain couples TRBV24-1 to TRBJ2-5, with D unclear. Looked up from germline, CDR1 is KGHDR and CDR2 is SFDVKD. The CDR3 has 13 amino acids. Trimming removed 4 bases at V and 0 bases at J, with 5 bases between. The CDR3, as DNA: TGTGCCACCAGTGACCGGTACCAAGAGACCCAGTACTTC. It codes for CATSDRYQETQYF.